What follows describes a single T cell receptor (beta chain). This clonotype has only a few counts. Its antigen is currently not known. Qualities for individual bases were not recorded, and no much larger clone is one base off. V is pared back by 2 bases and J by 3 bases, with 17 bases lying between the germline termini. From the germline V gene, CDR1 is KGHSH and CDR2 is LQKENI. The CDR3 has 17 amino acids, counting the end cysteine and phenylalanine. The retained sequence is limited to the CDR3, 51 bases, with the frame set at the first base. The data were obtained in a study of T cell repertoires in cytomegalovirus infection (dated by TCRdb to the late 2010s). About the investigation overall: Peptide stimulations targeted recently identified HLA-C-restricted CMV epitopes, whose presentation resists viral immunomodulation, together with well-studied HLA-B-restricted epitopes. The HLA type of each donor mattered for the analysis, because public TCR beta signatures pointed to carriage of CMV infection along with the matching HLA type. What the work shows at the level of the full study, not this receptor alone: Carriers of CMV infection plus the relevant HLA type were discriminated by the cumulative frequency of public TCR beta family members in the study cohort and in an independent 352-donor cohort. In the ex vivo response, HLA-C-restricted CMV-specific TCR beta clonotypes were dominant, and in two of eight donors the single most frequent clonotype came from this HLA-C-restricted group.

These reads were obtained on an Illumina HiSeq 1500. TCRdb handled the public reads itself, with Q25 trimming in fastp and clone calling in MiXCR, and kept productive beta chains. Each entry merges the rows of one CDR3 protein and shows their most common DNA and genes. The sample table holds about 920,000 distinct CDR3 sequences, of which roughly 31% were seen once. The ten most abundant clones make up around 15% of the sample. In light of the paper, this sample's treatment or condition label describes: in vitro stimulation with specific CMV peptide epitopes to enrich CMV-specific T cells. The V and J genes are TRBV18 and TRBJ2-1; the D gene is perhaps TRBD2, from 7 matching bases. The material sequenced was cultured CD8+ T cells from PBMCs, taken from culture after CMV antigen stimulation. The origin of this receptor is a human donor in good health (CMV status not recorded). Some clones in this sample may be carry-over from other donors' samples. The CDR3 region has the sequence CASSPDGGGLLYNEQFF. The DNA is as follows: TGTGCCAGCTCACCAGACGGCGGGGGCCTGCTCTACAATGAGCAGTTCTTC.